These 18 T cell receptor beta chains share one sample of origin, sequenced in a study of preoperative IRX-2 immunotherapy in early breast cancer. Sequencing used immunoSEQ multiplex PCR; TCRdb keeps in-frame clones, though not all of them. The data hold tens of thousands of clones, with roughly 90% observed a single time. The treatment was: preoperative locoregional IRX-2 cytokine immunotherapy. Specimen collection occurred from a patient treated with IRX-2 immunotherapy. These receptors came from a human donor with breast cancer.

The gene calls are TRBV5-1 and TRBJ2-1, with 8 bases fitting TRBD1. V was clipped by 4 bases and J by 6 bases; unmatched bases: 9. Germline CDR1 reads SGHRS; CDR2 reads YFSETQ. This CDR3 region has 15 residues. CDR3 coding DNA: TGCGCCAGCAGCAGGGATGGGACAGGCCCCAATGAGCAGTTCTTC. It codes for CASSRDGTGPNEQFF.

The J gene is TRBJ1-4, the V gene TRBV18, with 9 positions matching TRBD1. Germline V CDR1 and CDR2: KGHSH, LQKENI. CDR3 size: 13 residues. Trimming removed 3 bases from V and 10 bases from J; junction bases left unmatched: 3. The chain's CDR3 is CASSPETGGKLFF. In DNA form, the CDR3 reads TGTGCCAGCTCACCGGAGACAGGGGGAAAACTGTTTTTT.

V is TRBV5-1 and J is TRBJ1-1; possible D gene TRBD1, 5 bases. V lost 7 bases and J lost 5, with 18 bases in between. Germline V gene sequence: CDR1 SGHRS, CDR2 YFSETQ. The CDR3 runs 14 residues. CDR3 amino acids: CASGQYWGGTEAFF. Written as DNA, the CDR3 is TGCGCCAGCGGCCAGTATTGGGGGGGGACTGAAGCTTTCTTT. Supplemented by reference TRBV5-1 and TRBJ1-1, the full variable domain reads KAGVTQTPRYLIKTRGQQVTLSCSPISGHRSVSWYQQTPGQGLQFLFEYFSETQRNKGNFPGRFSGRQFSNSRSEMNVSTLELGDSALYLCASGQYWGGTEAFFGQGTRLTVV.

CDR3 coding DNA: TGTGCCAGTCGCGAGGGGACTATTTATGAAAAACTGTTTTTT. Translated, it gives CASREGTIYEKLFF. This rearrangement joins TRBV6-5 to TRBJ1-4; a possible D gene is TRBD1 (5 bases). From germline, CDR1 is MNHEY and CDR2 SVGAGI. This CDR3 is 14 amino acids long. The V end was cut by 9 bases, the J end by 6 bases, with 17 bases between.

The V call is TRBV7-9, the J call TRBJ1-1; tentative D call: TRBD1 (6 bases). Trimming shortened V by 5 bases and J by 0 bases, and 7 bases separated the two germline ends. This CDR3 is built from 13 residues. Germline values: CDR1 SEHNR, CDR2 FQNEAQ (reference sequence). CDR3 sequence (DNA): TGTGCCAGCAGCAACAGGGTGAACACTGAAGCTTTCTTT. Translated: CASSNRVNTEAFF.

This clone came up once. The rearrangement links TRBV29-1 to TRBJ1-1; a possible D gene is TRBD1 (6 bases). CDR3 size: 13 residues. V was pared by 4 bases and J by 0 bases, with 9 bases between. Germline CDR1 SQVTM, CDR2 ANQGSEA. The CDR3 sequence is CSVVRGLNTEAFF. The CDR3, as DNA: TGCAGCGTTGTCAGGGGCCTGAACACTGAAGCTTTCTTT.

This rearrangement joins TRBV30 to TRBJ2-3; a possible D gene is TRBD2 (6 bases). The CDR3 spans 13 residues. The germline CDR1 and CDR2 sequences are GTSNPN and SVGIG (reference sequence). Trimming stripped 3 bases from V and 5 bases from J, with 12 bases between. The CDR3 region is CAWSRGWEDTQYF. CDR3 sequence (DNA): TGTGCCTGGAGCCGGGGGTGGGAAGATACGCAGTATTTT.

This chain joins TRBV7-2 and TRBJ1-1; no clear D. Germline V gives CDR1 SGHTA, CDR2 FQGNSA. The CDR3 sequence is 13 residues long. The V end was cut by 4 bases, the J end by 1 base, with 7 bases between. In DNA, the CDR3 is TGTGCCAGCAGCTCGGGAGAGAACACTGAAGCTTTCTTT. Amino acid sequence: CASSSGENTEAFF.

The chain is built from TRBV5-6 and TRBJ1-1; D is perhaps TRBD1 (5 bases). Germline V gene sequence: CDR1 SGHDT, CDR2 YYEEEE. CDR3 size: 15 residues. Trimming pared 4 bases from V and 4 bases from J, leaving 17 bases between. The CDR3 sequence: CASSGGGGWSTEAFF. The CDR3 DNA reads as TGTGCCAGCAGCGGCGGTGGGGGATGGAGCACTGAAGCTTTCTTT.

This clone was seen just once. The V gene is TRBV6-5, the J gene TRBJ2-7, with D uncertain. Trimming removed 0 bases from V and 5 bases from J, with 11 bases in between. This CDR3 has 14 amino acids. Per the germline V gene, CDR1 is MNHEY and CDR2 is SVGAGI. CDR3 nucleotides: TGTGCCAGCAGTTACTCGAGAACTGTTAACGAGCAGTACTTC. Amino acids: CASSYSRTVNEQYF.

This chain connects TRBV19 to TRBJ1-3; D remains unclear. The CDR3 contains 15 residues. The germline CDR1 and CDR2 sequences are LNHDA and SQIVND (reference sequence). V was trimmed by 5 bases and J by 2 bases, leaving 13 bases between them. The CDR3 DNA follows: TGTGCCAGTAGTCTCGGGGATATCACTGGAAACACCATATATTTT. It yields the protein CASSLGDITGNTIYF.

This chain joins TRBV6-6 and TRBJ2-6; D is tentatively TRBD1 or TRBD2 (5 bases each). Germline lookup yields CDR1 MNHNY and CDR2 SVGAGI (reference sequence). This CDR3 is 15 amino acids long. Trimming stripped 4 bases from V and 1 base from J, with 8 bases between. For the CDR3, the DNA is TGTGCCAGCAGTTGGGACCTATCTGGGGCCAACGTCCTGACTTTC. Amino acids: CASSWDLSGANVLTF.

The chain couples TRBV4-3 to TRBJ1-2; no definite D call. Germline lookup yields CDR1 LGHNA and CDR2 YSLEER. V shed 0 bases and J shed 4 bases, with 9 bases lying between them. The CDR3 totals 14 residues. CDR3 region: CASSQDLGVYGYTF. CDR3 DNA: TGCGCCAGCAGCCAAGATTTGGGAGTCTATGGCTACACCTTC.

The rearrangement joins TRBV5-4 to TRBJ2-3, with 13 bases fitting TRBD2. The CDR3 has 16 residues. Germline-derived CDR1 and CDR2 are SGHNT and YYREEE (reference sequence). Trimming removed 4 bases from V and 6 bases from J; junction bases left unmatched: 8. Written as DNA, the CDR3 is TGTGCCAGCAGCAACCGACTAGCGGGAGGTGTGGATACGCAGTATTTT. Amino acid sequence: CASSNRLAGGVDTQYF. Supplemented by reference TRBV5-4 and TRBJ2-3, the full variable domain reads ETGVTQSPTHLIKTRGQQVTLRCSSQSGHNTVSWYQQALGQGPQFIFQYYREEENGRGNFPPRFSGLQFPNYSSELNVNALELDDSALYLCASSNRLAGGVDTQYFGPGTRLTVL.

The chain joins TRBV15 to TRBJ1-4; 9 bases align to TRBD1. The length of the CDR3 is 16 residues. J gave up 5 bases and V 2 bases, and 6 bases lay outside the gene matches. Germline lookup yields CDR1 LNHNV and CDR2 YYDKDF (reference sequence). In nucleotides, the CDR3 is TGTGCCACCAGCAGACCGGACAGGGGACCCAATGAAAAACTGTTTTTT. Protein: CATSRPDRGPNEKLFF.

The J gene is TRBJ2-6, the V gene TRBV5-1; D gene ambiguous. The CDR3 extends over 16 amino acids. The germline V gene encodes CDR1 SGHRS and CDR2 YFSETQ. With 3 bases removed from V and 1 base from J, the gap between germline ends came to 11 bases. The CDR3 is CASSYRGQSGANVLTF. CDR3 sequence (DNA): TGCGCCAGCAGCTACCGAGGCCAGTCTGGGGCCAACGTCCTGACTTTC.

The rearrangement uses TRBV18 and TRBJ2-2; no reliable D call. This CDR3 has 15 amino acids. V lost 2 bases and J lost 4, with 11 bases in between. Germline values: CDR1 KGHSH, CDR2 LQKENI. The CDR3 DNA reads as TGTGCCAGCTCACCAGATATAGCCCGCACCGGGGAGCTGTTTTTT. Its translation is CASSPDIARTGELFF.

This chain joins TRBV5-4 and TRBJ1-6; the match to TRBD1 covers 7 bases. The length of the CDR3 is 16 residues. CDR1 and CDR2 from the germline V gene are SGHNT and YYREEE (reference sequence). V was pared by 0 bases and J by 9 bases, with 9 bases of the junction left unmatched. The CDR3 protein is CASSLGDRALGSPLHF. CDR3 in DNA: TGTGCCAGCAGCTTGGGGGACAGAGCCTTAGGTTCACCCCTCCACTTT.